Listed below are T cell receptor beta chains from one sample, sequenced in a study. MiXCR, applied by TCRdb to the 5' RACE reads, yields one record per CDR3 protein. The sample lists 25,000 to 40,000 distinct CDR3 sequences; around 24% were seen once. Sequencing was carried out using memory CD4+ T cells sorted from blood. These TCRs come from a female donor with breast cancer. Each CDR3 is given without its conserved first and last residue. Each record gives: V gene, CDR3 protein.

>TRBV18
ASSRDRETDTQY
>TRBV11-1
ASRRGPSYEQY
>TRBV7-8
ASSESQLAKNIQY
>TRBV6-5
ASSYRGPPGEQH
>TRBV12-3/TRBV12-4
ASSFPGDEQY
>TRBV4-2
ASSQDTSGYEQY
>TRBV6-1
ASSEALAGVSNEQF
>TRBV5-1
ASSLVSGGTVTQY
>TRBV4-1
ASSQDGGSPLH
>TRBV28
ASSGNHGYT
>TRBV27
ASSGAIQETQY
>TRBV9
ASSATSTSGGNRELF
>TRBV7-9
ASSHRETATYEQY
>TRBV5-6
ASSLGGPGYYEQY
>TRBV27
ASSLFWGADGELF
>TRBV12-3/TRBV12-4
ASSSGANYGYT
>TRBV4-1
ASSSYVDSPLH
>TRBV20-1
SAQWPTEQF
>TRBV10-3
AISESKGYEQF
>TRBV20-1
SGRGGNEQF
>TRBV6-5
ASREQGAEADTQY
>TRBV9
ASSALNTGELF
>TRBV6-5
ASSFTGNGEQY
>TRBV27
ASKRQGATYEQY
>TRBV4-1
ASSQSGEVVEQY
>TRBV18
ASSPPGVPYEQY
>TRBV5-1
ASSFRSGNTEAF
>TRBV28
ASRVTNEKLF
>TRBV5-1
ASSLEGYGYNEQF
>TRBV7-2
ASSFGQGKDEQY
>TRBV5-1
ASSLGGSGVSYNEQF
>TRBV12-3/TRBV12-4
ASSPTGQFTDTQY
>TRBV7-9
ASSSPGHLNEQF
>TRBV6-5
ASSYLQTGTDGYT
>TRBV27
ASFHADTQY
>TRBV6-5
ASSPGMYEQY
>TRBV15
ATTPRQGDSGANVLT
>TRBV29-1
SVVQRSRYEQF
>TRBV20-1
SAMGAEPYGYT
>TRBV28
ASSVLGGRAADTQY
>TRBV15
ATSRQGRDTGELF